This T cell receptor (beta chain) was recovered during a study of blood T cell repertoires in COVID-19 (dated by TCRdb to 2019 to 2021). Broadly, across the study: Samples from collaborators originated in the United States, Italy and Spain and spanned both the acute and convalescent phases of COVID-19. The material from the prospective study consisted of cDNA or gDNA derived from T cells, B-cell-depleted T cells, or PBMCs. The dataset comprised deeply sampled blood TCRbeta repertoires from subjects exposed to, actively infected with, or recovered from COVID-19. The repertoires were released in a freely available public database intended as a resource for research on the immune response to SARS-CoV-2. Samples came from the ongoing ImmuneRACE study (first 160 participants) plus 1,254 subjects from 6 global collaborators. Nearly every sample came with metadata listing a de-identified subject ID, COVID-19 status, age in years and sex. Where HLA class I and class II types were available, the types were taken from metadata supplied by the sample provider, not from assay-based typing.

Study-wide conclusions, independent of this receptor: The quantity of clinical and demographic metadata differed by source and by participant and was supplied without curation.

The germline V and J ends show losses of 3 bases and 6 bases respectively, and no gene match explains 10 bases of the junction. The CDR3 measures 16 amino acids from cysteine to phenylalanine. Only the CDR3 region is kept as DNA, spanning 48 bases read in frame from base 1. Via the germline V gene, CDR1 is SGHDT and CDR2 YYEEEE. Concerning this clone itself: What antigen it recognizes has not been identified. No quality values exist for individual bases; no much larger clone is one base distant.

The immunoSEQ Assay, a bias-controlled multiplex PCR, was used to amplify TCRbeta CDR3 regions from genomic DNA. Per the source publication's procedure: The number of nucleated cells in each sample was estimated from the amplification of reference gene primers within the assay. To quantify the absolute abundance of each unique TCRbeta CDR3 rearrangement, sequence reads were collapsed and filtered. For each sample, productive Simpson clonality was calculated as the square root of Simpson's diversity index over productive rearrangements. Imported from immuneACCESS, the table was reduced by TCRdb to in-frame sequences with V and J called. These copies leave out some clones; in studies compared against another copy, an unresolved V gene accounts for under half, and the cause of the remainder is not known. V, J and clone size are taken as reported in that table, and D and trimming were inferred from the DNA itself. Within this sample are about 140,000 clones, with roughly 81% of them counted one time only. The ten largest make up approximately 9% of the sample.

The collaborating institutions used their own protocols to collect whole blood in K2EDTA tubes. Collaborator samples were shipped for TCRbeta analysis as frozen whole blood, isolated PBMCs, or DNA extracted from either sample type. The TCR sequence derives from a woman aged 45-65 years with active or convalescent COVID-19. Sequencing input: peripheral blood. This sequence uses TRBV5-6 and TRBJ1-3; the junction holds 9 bases that match TRBD1. The CDR3 region: CASSWGPGQGVNTIYF. The sequenced DNA: TGTGCCAGCAGCTGGGGGCCGGGACAGGGAGTAAACACCATATATTTT. The full variable domain, with segments outside the CDR3 supplied by the reference TRBV5-6 and TRBJ1-3 proteins, appears as DAGVTQSPTHLIKTRGQQVTLRCSPKSGHDTVSWYQQALGQGPQFIFQYYEEEERQRGNFPDRFSGHQFPNYSSELNVNALLLGDSALYLCASSWGPGQGVNTIYFGEGSWLTVV.